The 20 T cell receptor beta chains presented below share a single source sample, sequenced in a study of T cell changes during pregnancy in multiple sclerosis. Clones were sequenced by immunoSEQ multiplex PCR, and TCRdb holds only the in-frame ones, with some missing. The table records 26,000 or so clones, almost 90% of them present only once. Source: CD8+ T cells from peripheral blood mononuclear cells, taken in the second trimester of pregnancy. Receptors originate from a female donor with multiple sclerosis, enrolled in a pregnancy study.

This chain uses TRBV2 with TRBJ2-7, with D unclear. CDR3 length: 14 residues. Trimming left V 6 bases short and J 3 bases short, with 15 bases between. Germline CDR1 and CDR2: SNHLY and FYNNEI. DNA of the CDR3: TGTGCCAGCAGCCCCGTGGCACCTTTCTACGAGCAGTACTTC. Its translation is CASSPVAPFYEQYF.

This clone came up once. This chain joins TRBV7-8 and TRBJ2-1, with D possibly being TRBD1 (7 bases). Germline V gene lookup returns CDR1 SGHVS and CDR2 FQNEAQ. V gave up 5 bases and J gave up 3 bases, with 23 bases separating them. The CDR3 sequence is 18 residues long. The CDR3 DNA is TGTGCCAGCAGCCCAGAGGCAGGGGGGCAAGTCCTCTACAATGAGCAGTTCTTC. It translates to CASSPEAGGQVLYNEQFF.

V usage is TRBV28 and J usage is TRBJ1-1; 9 bases are a match to TRBD1. Germline loops: CDR1 MDHEN, CDR2 SYDVKM. The CDR3 is 13 amino acids. After removal of 6 bases from V and 7 bases from J, the junction contained 6 bases not matched to a gene. The CDR3 region has the DNA TGTGCCAGCAGGATACAGGGGGCTATTGAAGCTTTCTTT. Protein product: CASRIQGAIEAFF.

This clone showed up just a few times. The chain joins TRBV6-4 to TRBJ2-3; 9 bases are a match to TRBD2. Trimming took 9 bases from V and 3 from J; bases not matched to a gene: 7. From germline, CDR1 is MRHNA and CDR2 SNTAGT. The CDR3 loop spans 14 amino acids. This CDR3 reads CASGAGGETDTQYF. CDR3 DNA sequence: TGTGCCAGTGGAGCGGGGGGCGAGACAGATACGCAGTATTTT.

The V call is TRBV6-5, the J call TRBJ2-2, with a weak D call TRBD2 (6 bases). The CDR3 length is 15 residues. CDR1 and CDR2 from the germline V gene are MNHEY and SVGAGI. Between the trimmed V and J ends, which lost 7 bases and 3 bases, there was a span of 15 bases. CDR3 nucleotides: TGTGCCAGCAACCCCGGGGGATGGGACACCGGGGAGCTGTTTTTT. This translates into CASNPGGWDTGELFF.

This chain joins TRBV6-6 and TRBJ1-1; D may be TRBD1 (5 bases). The CDR3 extends over 16 amino acids. CDR1 and CDR2 (germline): MNHNY, SVGAGI (reference sequence). V dropped 6 bases and J dropped 0 bases, with 17 bases sitting between them. Written as DNA, the CDR3 is TGTGCCAGCAGCTATTGGCAGGGAACGATGAACACTGAAGCTTTCTTT. It encodes CASSYWQGTMNTEAFF.

The J gene is TRBJ2-7, the V gene TRBV7-9; TRBD1 aligns across 10 bases. This CDR3 is built from 18 residues. The J segment lost 5 bases and the V segment lost 5 bases, leaving 18 bases of the junction unmatched. Germline-derived CDR1 and CDR2 are SEHNR and FQNEAQ (reference sequence). The CDR3 spells CASSPGVMGGTGVHEQYF. CDR3 in DNA: TGTGCCAGCAGCCCCGGCGTCATGGGAGGGACAGGGGTCCACGAGCAGTACTTC.

The J gene is TRBJ1-1, the V gene TRBV19; D perhaps matches TRBD1 (6 bases). The CDR3 has 15 amino acids. CDR1 and CDR2 (germline): LNHDA, SQIVND (reference sequence). V shed 1 base and J shed 4 bases, with 13 bases lying between them. This CDR3 is CASSIGMGASTEAFF. The DNA for the CDR3 is TGTGCCAGTAGTATAGGGATGGGGGCGAGCACTGAAGCTTTCTTT.

A word on this clone: Mismatch with germline at one junction end may stem from a read error. V and J are TRBV18 and TRBJ1-2, with TRBD1 as a possible D gene (6 bases). CDR3 length equals 13 residues. Germline CDR1 is KGHSH and CDR2 is LQKENI. CDR3: CASSPSSRGGPLF. The CDR3 region has the DNA TGTGCCAGCTCACCCAGTAGCAGGGGAGGGCCCCTCTTC.

V gene TRBV30 combines with J gene TRBJ1-2, with 8 bases that match TRBD1. V lost 3 bases, J lost 4 bases, and 10 bases stayed unmatched. This CDR3 has 15 residues. The germline gives CDR1 GTSNPN, CDR2 SVGIG (reference sequence). CDR3: CAWSVKDRGPYGYTF. CDR3 nucleotide sequence: TGTGCCTGGAGCGTCAAAGACAGGGGCCCCTATGGCTACACCTTC.

The CDR3 DNA reads as TGTGCCAGCAGTTACTCCGCGGGCCATGAAGCTTTCTTT. It specifies CASSYSAGHEAFF. This chain links TRBV6-6 with TRBJ1-1; the D is unclear. V was cut by 0 bases and J by 7 bases, with 9 bases left in between. The CDR3 has 13 amino acids. The germline V gene has CDR1 MNHNY and CDR2 SVGAGI (reference sequence).

The chain recombines TRBV20-1 with TRBJ2-1; TRBD2 matches 7 bases. Germline CDR1 is DFQATT and CDR2 is SNEGSKA (reference sequence). V gave up 6 bases and J gave up 14 bases; unmatched junction bases: 10. The CDR3 consists of 11 residues. CDR3 sequence: CSANSGTIKFF. The CDR3 bases are TGCAGTGCGAACTCGGGGACTATCAAGTTCTTC.

This clone occurred once. The chain carries TRBV5-4 and TRBJ2-7; D call uncertain. V lost 0 bases and J lost 7, with 14 bases in between. Germline CDR1 and CDR2: SGHNT and YYREEE (reference sequence). This CDR3 is 14 amino acids long. The CDR3 loop reads CASSLARDTAEQYF. In DNA, the CDR3 is TGTGCCAGCAGCTTGGCCCGAGACACGGCTGAGCAGTACTTC. Looking up the rest from reference TRBV5-4 and TRBJ2-7 gives the full variable domain: ETGVTQSPTHLIKTRGQQVTLRCSSQSGHNTVSWYQQALGQGPQFIFQYYREEENGRGNFPPRFSGLQFPNYSSELNVNALELDDSALYLCASSLARDTAEQYFGPGTRLTVT.

The gene calls are TRBV19 and TRBJ1-1; D unresolved. This CDR3 has 14 amino acids. The germline V gene has CDR1 LNHDA and CDR2 SQIVND (reference sequence). V was pared by 3 bases and J by 0 bases, with 8 bases between. The DNA for the CDR3 is TGTGCCAGTAGTATCGGACTTATGAACACTGAAGCTTTCTTT. Translated: CASSIGLMNTEAFF.

The chain employs TRBV30 and TRBJ2-7; possibly TRBD1 for D (6 bases). The CDR3 consists of 13 residues. V lost 5 bases and J 1 base, leaving 12 bases between the germline ends. From germline, CDR1 is GTSNPN and CDR2 SVGIG (reference sequence). CDR3 sequence: CAWGITGSYEQYF. The CDR3 DNA reads TGTGCCTGGGGTATCACAGGGTCCTACGAGCAGTACTTC.

V usage is TRBV2 and J usage is TRBJ1-5; unclear D gene. V was pared by 6 bases and J by 1 base, with 16 bases between. CDR1 SNHLY and CDR2 FYNNEI come from the germline V gene. CDR3 length: 16 amino acids. CDR3 protein: CASRREGIESNQPQHF. CDR3 nucleotides: TGTGCCAGCAGAAGGGAGGGAATAGAGAGCAATCAGCCCCAGCATTTT.

This clone was seen a handful of times. This chain joins TRBV7-6 and TRBJ2-1; no firm D call. CDR1 is SGHVS and CDR2 is FNYEAQ in the germline V gene. This CDR3 is built from 15 residues. V was clipped by 5 bases and J by 1 base, with 12 bases between them. Here the CDR3 reads CASSPLSISYNEQFF. The CDR3 DNA follows: TGTGCCAGCAGCCCACTAAGTATTTCCTACAATGAGCAGTTCTTC.

The rearrangement uses TRBV28 and TRBJ2-7; possibly TRBD2 for D (7 bases). Deletions cut 5 bases from V and 2 bases from J, with 16 bases between. Germline V gives CDR1 MDHEN, CDR2 SYDVKM. The CDR3 has 15 amino acids. The CDR3 spells CASSGRGAPPYEQYF. As DNA, the CDR3 is TGTGCCAGCAGTGGGAGGGGGGCCCCTCCCTACGAGCAGTACTTC.

This chain joins TRBV27 and TRBJ2-7, with TRBD1 as a possible D gene (6 bases). Trimming took 4 bases from V and 2 from J, leaving 9 bases between them. The CDR3 length is 13 residues. Germline values: CDR1 MNHEY, CDR2 SMNVEV (reference sequence). CDR3 nucleotide sequence: TGTGCCAGCAGTTCGACAGGAGCCTACGAGCAGTACTTC. Translating gives CASSSTGAYEQYF.

This chain joins TRBV4-2 and TRBJ1-1; no clear D. V lost 4 bases and J 3 bases, leaving 21 bases between the germline ends. This CDR3 is built from 17 residues. Germline V CDR1 and CDR2: LGHNA, YNFKEQ. In DNA, the CDR3 is TGTGCCAGCAGCCCCCACGGGAAGGGATGGTCGGACACTGAAGCTTTCTTT. Translating it yields CASSPHGKGWSDTEAFF.